This T cell receptor (beta chain) was captured by sequencing in a study of shared clonotypes between healthy human individuals. General observations from the study: Generation probabilities were higher for clonotypes shared across all four sorted-subset donors than for unshared ones. Depth was large, yet rarefaction showed that sorted-subset sequencing was incomplete. In general, naive subsets displayed greater estimated richness than memory subsets did.

As to this clone: Its antigen remains unknown.

The protocol was immunoSEQ multiplex PCR, while the TCRdb copy is restricted to in-frame clones and leaves out a portion. The sample has 2 million to 2.5 million clones, just over 90% seen once. The CDR3 length is 11 residues. CDR1 SQVTM and CDR2 ANQGSEA come from the germline V gene. V gave up 0 bases and J gave up 6 bases, with 5 bases separating them. Material for sequencing was naive CD4+ T cells from PBMCs. Subset defined: CD45RA+ positively selected. The chain recombines TRBV29-1 with TRBJ1-1; D uncertain. The source of this sequence is a man between 18 and 35 years old in good health. Some clones in this sample may be carry-over from other donors' samples. In DNA, the CDR3 is TGCAGCGTTGAAGAGGTTCCTGAAGCTTTCTTT. Its translation: CSVEEVPEAFF. The full variable domain, in which reference TRBV29-1 and TRBJ1-1 provide the parts outside the CDR3, is SAVISQKPSRDICQRGTSLTIQCQVDSQVTMMFWYRQQPGQSLTLIATANQGSEATYESGFVIDKFPISRPNLTFSTLTVSNMSPEDSSIYLCSVEEVPEAFFGQGTRLTVV.